One and the same sample provided the 21 T cell receptor beta chains below, sequenced in a study of CD8+CD57+ T cells in acquired aplastic anemia. Both TCR beta VDJ combination and CDR3 sequence profiling were carried out. Genomic DNA was the template for this profiling. TCRdb reprocessed the reads via MiXCR and lists one record per CDR3 protein. The table lists 200,000 to 250,000 distinct CDR3 sequences, 30% to 35% of them singletons. Source material: sorted CD4+, CD8+, or CD8+CD57+ T cells (not recorded which) from PBMCs. The origin of the receptors is a human donor in good health, serving as a control.

The chain combines TRBV10-3 with TRBJ2-3; D perhaps matches TRBD2 (6 bases). The germline V and J ends were trimmed by 4 bases and 0 bases, with 8 bases remaining between them. The germline V gene encodes CDR1 ENHRY and CDR2 SYGVKD. The CDR3 runs 14 residues. The CDR3 spells CAISVRESTDTQYF. The CDR3 nucleotides read TGTGCCATCAGTGTTCGGGAGAGCACAGATACGCAGTATTTT.

V usage is TRBV20-1 and J usage is TRBJ2-3; TRBD2 matches 11 bases. The CDR3 runs 20 residues. CDR1 and CDR2 from the germline V gene are DFQATT and SNEGSKA (reference sequence). Unmatched junction bases numbered 19, after V lost 3 bases and J lost 2 bases. The CDR3 coding sequence is TGCAGTGCTAGTCCGTTAGCGGGGGGGACAGCTCTTGTCCACACAGATACGCAGTATTTT. Translated: CSASPLAGGTALVHTDTQYF.

Concerning this clonotype itself: A much larger clone differs by one base, so this may be a read error. This rearrangement joins TRBV19 to TRBJ1-1; D perhaps matches TRBD1 (5 bases). Germline CDR1 is LNHDA and CDR2 is SQIVND (reference sequence). The CDR3 spans 16 residues. DNA of the CDR3: TGTGCCGGTAGTCGTGCGTCGGTGGGGCTGAACACTGAAGCTTTCTTT. This codes for CAGSRASVGLNTEAFF.

This clonotype was seen a few times. The CDR3 spells CASARDIYNSPLHF. The CDR3, as DNA: TGTGCCAGCGCCCGGGACATATATAATTCACCCCTCCACTTT. The V and J genes are TRBV6-1 and TRBJ1-6, with D tentatively TRBD1 (6 bases). This CDR3 spans 14 amino acids. Germline-derived CDR1 and CDR2 are MNHNS and SASEGT. Trimming stripped 8 bases from V and 4 bases from J, with 12 bases between.

This clonotype was picked up a small number of times. The CDR3 reads CASGRAAAPLETQYF. Here the CDR3 DNA reads TGCGCCAGCGGACGGGCGGCAGCTCCGTTGGAGACCCAGTACTTC. V usage is TRBV5-1 and J usage is TRBJ2-5; D call uncertain. The CDR3 has 15 residues. Trimming shortened V by 7 bases and J by 5 bases, and 21 bases separated the two germline ends. Per the germline V gene, CDR1 is SGHRS and CDR2 is YFSETQ.

The V call is TRBV29-1, the J call TRBJ2-5, with D possibly matching TRBD2 (5 bases). The CDR3 runs to 16 residues. Germline CDR1 reads SQVTM; CDR2 reads ANQGSEA. Trimming removed 0 bases from V and 0 bases from J, with 14 bases in between. CDR3 region: CSVEDLLAPDQETQYF. CDR3 sequence (DNA): TGCAGCGTTGAAGATCTCCTAGCTCCCGACCAAGAGACCCAGTACTTC.

This clonotype was found a few times. The rearrangement uses TRBV4-1 and TRBJ2-5; 8 nucleotides agree with TRBD1. This CDR3 region has 16 residues. The V segment lost 2 bases and the J segment 1 base; nucleotides outside the gene matches: 6. The germline gives CDR1 MGHRA, CDR2 YSYEKL. CDR3: CASSQSGQGSQETQYF. The DNA of the CDR3 is TGCGCCAGCAGCCAATCTGGACAGGGCTCCCAAGAGACCCAGTACTTC.

This clonotype was detected a few times. This CDR3 is CSVEAQNEAFF. Written as DNA, the CDR3 is TGCAGCGTTGAGGCGCAGAATGAAGCTTTCTTT. V is TRBV29-1 and J is TRBJ1-1; the D is unclear. Germline V gives CDR1 SQVTM, CDR2 ANQGSEA. This CDR3 contains 11 residues. The V and J ends lost 3 bases and 7 bases respectively, with 9 bases between them.

At least ten counts were recorded for this clonotype. The chain joins TRBV24-1 to TRBJ2-2; no reliable D call. The CDR3 sequence is 17 residues long. V was trimmed by 1 base and J by 0 bases, leaving 11 bases between them. Germline CDR1 and CDR2: KGHDR and SFDVKD. The CDR3, as DNA: TGTGCCACCAGTGATTTTCTCAATTTCTCGAACACCGGGGAGCTGTTTTTT. Its translation is CATSDFLNFSNTGELFF.

This clonotype was picked up many times. The V call is TRBV5-1, the J call TRBJ2-1; TRBD2 aligns across 8 bases. This CDR3 spans 16 amino acids. J lost 7 bases, V lost 0 bases, and 9 bases had no gene match. Germline V gene lookup returns CDR1 SGHRS and CDR2 YFSETQ. Here the CDR3 DNA reads TGCGCCAGCAGCTTGGGACGGGGGGGCCTTGGGAATGAGCAGTTCTTC. Translated, it gives CASSLGRGGLGNEQFF.

This clonotype was observed at least ten times. The rearrangement links TRBV5-6 to TRBJ2-6, with TRBD1 identical over 8 bases. Germline CDR1 reads SGHDT; CDR2 reads YYEEEE. The V gene end was trimmed by 3 bases and the J gene end by 0 bases; junction bases not matched to a gene: 8. The CDR3 consists of 18 residues. The CDR3 sequence: CASSSRTGISSGANVLTF. CDR3 DNA sequence: TGTGCCAGCAGCTCAAGGACAGGGATAAGCTCTGGGGCCAACGTCCTGACTTTC.

This sequence joins TRBV9 and TRBJ2-1; 10 bases match TRBD2. Trimming took 1 base from V and 6 from J; bases not matched to a gene: 1. The CDR3 spans 14 residues. The germline V gene encodes CDR1 SGDLS and CDR2 YYNGEE. CDR3 region: CASSVSGGANEQFF. As DNA, the CDR3 is TGTGCCAGCAGCGTAAGCGGGGGGGCCAATGAGCAGTTCTTC.

The chain carries TRBV2 and TRBJ1-6; D unclear. The CDR3 contains 14 residues. V was trimmed by 4 bases and J by 7 bases, leaving 11 bases between them. Per the germline V gene, CDR1 is SNHLY and CDR2 is FYNNEI. CDR3 DNA sequence: TGTGCCAGCAGTGGAGGACGGCTAAATTCACCCCTCCACTTT. This sequence encodes CASSGGRLNSPLHF. Together with reference TRBV2 and TRBJ1-6, the CDR3 gives the full variable domain: EPEVTQTPSHQVTQMGQEVILRCVPISNHLYFYWYRQILGQKVEFLVSFYNNEISEKSEIFDDQFSVERPDGSNFTLKIRSTKLEDSAMYFCASSGGRLNSPLHFGNGTRLTVT.

This clonotype was seen a handful of times. This may be a read error: a much more frequent sequence differs by one nucleotide. J is TRBJ2-7 and V is TRBV2; D is undetermined. This CDR3 region has 11 residues. Germline CDR1 SNHLY, CDR2 FYNNEI. In DNA form, the CDR3 reads TGTGCCAGCAGAGATTTGGACGAGCGGTACTTC. Translation: CASRDLDERYF. The full variable domain, its missing parts supplied by reference TRBV2 and TRBJ2-7, is EPEVTQTPSHQVTQMGQEVILRCVPISNHLYFYWYRQILGQKVEFLVSFYNNEISEKSEIFDDQFSVERPDGSNFTLKIRSTKLEDSAMYFCASRDLDERYFGPGTRLTVT.

This clonotype was counted once. The chain carries TRBV10-3 and TRBJ2-5, with 7 bases identical to TRBD1. Germline V lookup: CDR1 ENHRY, CDR2 SYGVKD. V shed 10 bases, J shed 4 bases, and the junction held 21 bases outside the gene matches. This CDR3 contains 17 residues. The CDR3 reads CATRIGQVFRVGETQYF. The CDR3 nucleotides are TGTGCCACCCGAATTGGACAGGTCTTCAGGGTAGGAGAGACCCAGTACTTC.

Many counts were recorded for this clonotype. The chain is built from TRBV7-9 and TRBJ1-3, with 7 bases that match TRBD1. The CDR3 is made up of 16 amino acids. Germline CDR1 SEHNR, CDR2 FQNEAQ (reference sequence). Unmatched junction bases numbered 10, after V lost 5 bases and J lost 3 bases. In DNA, the CDR3 is TGTGCCAGCAGCCCAACAAAGGGGGCGCGTGGAAACACCATATATTTT. This translates into CASSPTKGARGNTIYF. The full variable domain, with the rest looked up from reference TRBV7-9 and TRBJ1-3, is DTGVSQNPRHKITKRGQNVTFRCDPISEHNRLYWYRQTLGQGPEFLTYFQNEAQLEKSRLLSDRFSAERPKGSFSTLEIQRTEQGDSAMYLCASSPTKGARGNTIYFGEGSWLTVV.

This clonotype was counted at least ten times. The rearrangement uses TRBV9 and TRBJ2-5, with 9 bases aligning to TRBD1. Trimming at V came to 4 bases and at J to 4 bases, leaving 11 bases not matched to a gene. The CDR3 length is 16 residues. Germline CDR1 and CDR2: SGDLS and YYNGEE. The CDR3 DNA sequence: TGTGCCAGCAGCAGGGGGCCTACAGGGGGCGCAGAGACCCAGTACTTC. Its translation: CASSRGPTGGAETQYF.

This clonotype was seen many times. This rearrangement joins TRBV7-2 to TRBJ2-3; D perhaps matches TRBD2 (6 bases). CDR1 and CDR2 (germline): SGHTA, FQGNSA. The CDR3 sequence is 15 residues long. Trimming removed 3 bases from V and 1 base from J, with 11 bases in between. The CDR3 DNA reads as TGTGCCAGCAGCTTTCCCCAGCGGGGCACAGATACGCAGTATTTT. Protein product: CASSFPQRGTDTQYF.

In this sample, this clonotype turned up many times. The rearrangement joins TRBV7-9 to TRBJ1-1, with D unclear. Trimming cost V 3 bases and J 2 bases, with 13 bases left between them. Germline lookup yields CDR1 SEHNR and CDR2 FQNEAQ (reference sequence). The CDR3 consists of 15 residues. CDR3 loop: CASSFRREQNTEAFF. The DNA of the CDR3 is TGTGCCAGCAGCTTTAGGCGGGAACAAAACACTGAAGCTTTCTTT. Full variable domain (outside the CDR3, taken from reference TRBV7-9 and TRBJ1-1): DTGVSQNPRHKITKRGQNVTFRCDPISEHNRLYWYRQTLGQGPEFLTYFQNEAQLEKSRLLSDRFSAERPKGSFSTLEIQRTEQGDSAMYLCASSFRREQNTEAFFGQGTRLTVV.

In DNA, the CDR3 is TGTGCCAGCAGCATAGACCCCTCGGGCATCTACGAGCAGTACTTC. Protein sequence: CASSIDPSGIYEQYF. The chain uses TRBV7-3 and TRBJ2-7; D gene ambiguous. Trimming pared 5 bases from V and 3 bases from J, leaving 17 bases between. CDR1 is SGHTA and CDR2 is FQGTGA in the germline V gene. CDR3 size: 15 residues.

This clonotype was observed many times. The V gene is TRBV7-6, the J gene TRBJ2-1; D may be TRBD1 or TRBD2 (5 bases each). The CDR3 contains 13 residues. Trimming cost V 3 bases and J 5 bases, with 8 bases left between them. Germline V gives CDR1 SGHVS, CDR2 FNYEAQ. The chain's CDR3 is CASSLGPDNEQFF. The CDR3 DNA reads as TGTGCCAGCAGCTTGGGACCAGACAATGAGCAGTTCTTC. The full variable domain, its missing parts supplied by reference TRBV7-6 and TRBJ2-1, is GAGVSQSPRYKVTKRGQDVALRCDPISGHVSLYWYRQALGQGPEFLTYFNYEAQQDKSGLPNDRFSAERPEGSISTLTIQRTEQRDSAMYRCASSLGPDNEQFFGPGTRLTVL.